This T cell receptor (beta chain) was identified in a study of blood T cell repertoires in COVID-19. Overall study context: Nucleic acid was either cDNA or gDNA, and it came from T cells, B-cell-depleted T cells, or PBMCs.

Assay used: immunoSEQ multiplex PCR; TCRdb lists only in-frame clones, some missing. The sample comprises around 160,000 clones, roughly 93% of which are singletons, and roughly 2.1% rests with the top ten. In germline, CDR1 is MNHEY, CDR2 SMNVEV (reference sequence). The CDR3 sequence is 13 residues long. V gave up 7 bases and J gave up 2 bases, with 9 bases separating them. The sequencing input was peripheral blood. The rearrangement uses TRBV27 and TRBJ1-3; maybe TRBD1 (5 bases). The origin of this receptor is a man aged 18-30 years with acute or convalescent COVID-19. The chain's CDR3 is CASMGGAGNTIYF. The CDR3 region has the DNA TGTGCCAGCATGGGGGGTGCTGGAAACACCATATATTTT.